The T cell receptor beta chain under discussion was sequenced for a study of T cell changes during pregnancy in multiple sclerosis (dated by TCRdb to the late 2010s). With respect to the entire study: The study examined how the T cell repertoire changed over the course of pregnancy in women with multiple sclerosis.

The library was made by the immunoSEQ multiplex PCR assay. This is the immuneACCESS table as TCRdb keeps it, with only in-frame sequences that have V and J called. A part of the clones is gone; compared with another copy, unresolved V genes explain less than half, and the rest is unexplained. For this sample there are roughly 100,000 clones; 75% to 95% appear just once. Of the sample, 2.5% to 3.5% is held by the ten largest clones. CDR1 and CDR2 (SGHVS, FQNEAQ) derive from the germline V gene. Germline trimming: 3 bases from V, 9 bases from J; junction bases outside gene matches: 7. Spanning cysteine to phenylalanine, the CDR3 consists of 14 amino acids. The CDR3 DNA has 42 bases and is translated from base 1. In regard to this clone: Its recognized antigen is unknown. Base qualities are missing; no much larger clone stands one base away.

This material consisted of peripheral blood, taken in the second trimester of pregnancy. The receptor's source is a female donor with multiple sclerosis, enrolled in a pregnancy study. The V and J segments used are TRBV7-8 and TRBJ2-1, and 8 bases in between align with TRBD1. The CDR3 here reads CASSLVQGGGEQFF. The sequenced DNA: TGTGCCAGCAGCTTGGTACAGGGGGGAGGTGAGCAGTTCTTC.